This T cell receptor beta chain was retrieved from a study of shared clonotypes between healthy human individuals. Study-wide results and limits: The diversity represented, both genetic and in exposure history, was limited by few donors.

None of the donors, who were healthy HIV-negative adults, had recently had acute infections or vaccinations. The repertoire was sequenced with immunoSEQ multiplex PCR; TCRdb's copy has only in-frame clones and lacks some. The sample consists of about 710,000 clones, 55% to 75% of them appearing once. CDR3 length: 16 amino acids. The germline V gene encodes CDR1 LNHDA and CDR2 SQIVND (reference sequence). With 5 bases removed from V and 3 bases from J, the gap between germline ends came to 19 bases. As for this clone: No antigen is known for it.

The sample consisted of memory CD4+ T cells sorted from blood. The subset here: CD45RA-negative fraction. The chain carries TRBV19 and TRBJ1-1, with a weak D call TRBD1 (6 bases). The receptor's source is a woman in her twenties or thirties in good health. In nucleotides, the CDR3 is TGTGCCAGTAGTCGCGGAAGGGGGGCCTTCGACACTGAAGCTTTCTTT. This translates into CASSRGRGAFDTEAFF.